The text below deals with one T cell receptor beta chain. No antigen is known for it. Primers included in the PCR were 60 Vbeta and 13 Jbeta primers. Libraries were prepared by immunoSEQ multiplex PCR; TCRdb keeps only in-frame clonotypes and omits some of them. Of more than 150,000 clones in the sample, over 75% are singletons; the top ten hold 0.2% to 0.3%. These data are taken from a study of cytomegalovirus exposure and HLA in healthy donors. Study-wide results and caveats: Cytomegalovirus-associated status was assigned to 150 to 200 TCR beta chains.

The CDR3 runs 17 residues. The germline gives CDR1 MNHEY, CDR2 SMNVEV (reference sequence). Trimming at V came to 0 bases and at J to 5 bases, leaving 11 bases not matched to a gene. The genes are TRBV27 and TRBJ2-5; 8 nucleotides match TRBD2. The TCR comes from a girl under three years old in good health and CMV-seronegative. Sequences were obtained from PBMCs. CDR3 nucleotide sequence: TGTGCCAGCAGTTTATCGCGGGTTAGCGGGACGATTGAGACCCAGTACTTC. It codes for CASSLSRVSGTIETQYF.